The 25 T cell receptor beta chains presented below share a single source sample, sequenced in a study of regulatory T cells in long-lasting Graves disease. CDR3-region Arm-PCR and iRepertoire HTBI primers produced the TCR beta libraries. MiXCR, applied by TCRdb to the multiplex PCR reads, yields one record per CDR3 protein. Seen here are 400,000 to 600,000 distinct CDR3 sequences, roughly 21% observed once, and the top ten hold roughly 7.7%. Documented time point: persistent/refractory GD, antithyroid drugs over 5 years with positive TRAb. RNA from PBMCs was the source of the TCR library. The sequencing here drew on peripheral blood mononuclear cells (PBMCs), taken when the disease was refractory, from a patient treated with antithyroid drugs. These receptors originate from a female donor with Graves disease.

This clonotype has only a few counts. The V call is TRBV4-1, the J call TRBJ2-5, with TRBD2 as a possible D gene (5 bases). V dropped 1 base and J dropped 3 bases, with 9 bases sitting between them. The CDR3 has 14 residues. CDR1 MGHRA and CDR2 YSYEKL come from the germline V gene. In nucleotides, the CDR3 is TGCGCCAGCAGCCAAGTGACTACCAAAGAGACCCAGTACTTC. Its translation is CASSQVTTKETQYF.

The V and J genes are TRBV27 and TRBJ2-1; 14 bases line up with TRBD2. Germline trimming cut 7 bases from V and 8 bases from J; bases unmatched to any gene: 4. The CDR3 runs to 14 residues. In germline, CDR1 is MNHEY, CDR2 SMNVEV (reference sequence). The CDR3 here is CASTRLAGGDEQFF. CDR3 DNA sequence: TGTGCCAGCACCCGACTAGCGGGAGGGGATGAGCAGTTCTTC.

This clonotype appeared many times. V gene TRBV2 combines with J gene TRBJ1-1; D not resolved. The CDR3 is 11 amino acids. CDR1 and CDR2 (germline): SNHLY, FYNNEI. V was pared by 3 bases and J by 8 bases, with 7 bases between. DNA of the CDR3: TGTGCCAGCAGTGACCCCCAGGAAGCTTTCTTT. Residues: CASSDPQEAFF.

In this sample, this clonotype turned up a few times. V is TRBV19 and J is TRBJ2-7; D could derive from TRBD1 or TRBD2 (6 bases each). The CDR3 spans 14 residues. The germline V gene has CDR1 LNHDA and CDR2 SQIVND (reference sequence). V was pared by 4 bases and J by 5 bases, with 15 bases between. In nucleotides, the CDR3 is TGTGCCAGTAGTACCCTACAGGGAGGTAACGAGCAGTACTTC. Translation: CASSTLQGGNEQYF.

This clonotype was observed at least ten times. The chain's CDR3 is CASSLLGGRSYEQYF. As DNA, the CDR3 is TGTGCCAGCAGTTTATTAGGAGGACGCTCCTACGAGCAGTACTTC. The V gene is TRBV28, the J gene TRBJ2-7, with D possibly matching TRBD2 (5 bases). The CDR3 is made up of 15 amino acids. The V end was cut by 1 base, the J end by 0 bases, with 10 bases between. Germline V gene data show CDR1 as MDHEN and CDR2 as SYDVKM.

This clonotype was recorded many times. The CDR3 reads CASSSMDTNQPQHF. The CDR3 nucleotides read TGTGCCAGCAGTTCTATGGACACAAATCAGCCCCAGCATTTT. The V and J genes are TRBV12-3 or TRBV12-4 and TRBJ1-5; maybe TRBD1 (5 bases). V dropped 4 bases and J dropped 4 bases, with 11 bases sitting between them. CDR3 size: 14 residues.

In regard to this clonotype: A much larger clone lies one base from this, so it may be a read error. The chain carries TRBV2 and TRBJ1-3; D is perhaps TRBD1 (5 bases). Germline lookup yields CDR1 SNHLY and CDR2 FYNNEI. The V and J ends lost 9 bases and 6 bases respectively, with 18 bases between them. The CDR3 sequence is 14 residues long. The CDR3 DNA is TGTGCCAGTGCACCTGGGGCATATGAAAACACCATATATTTT. Its translation is CASAPGAYENTIYF.

A remark on this clonotype: Sequence at one end of the junction differs from germline and may be a read error. J is TRBJ1-1 and V is TRBV7-3; no firm D call. Germline values: CDR1 SGHTA, CDR2 FQGTGA. The CDR3 has 15 residues. The DNA for the CDR3 is TGTGTCAGCAGCTTAACCCGAGCTATGAACACTGAAGCTTTCTTT. It is translated as CVSSLTRAMNTEAFF.

This clonotype was recorded a few times. This chain joins TRBV7-8 and TRBJ2-4; perhaps TRBD2 as D (6 bases). Trimming took off 4 bases at V and 4 bases at J, with 20 bases between the two ends. This CDR3 spans 17 amino acids. Germline CDR1 is SGHVS and CDR2 is FQNEAQ. The CDR3 nucleotides are TGTGCCAGCAGCTCCAAGCGACTAGGAGTGTGGAAAAACATTCAGTACTTC. This sequence encodes CASSSKRLGVWKNIQYF.

This clonotype has more than one count but fewer than ten. The V call is TRBV6-5, the J call TRBJ2-5, with 7 bases lining up with TRBD2. The CDR3 covers 15 residues. Germline trimming cut 0 bases from V and 5 bases from J; bases unmatched to any gene: 6. CDR1 is MNHEY, CDR2 SVGAGI, per germline. CDR3 sequence: CASSYSGLLPETQYF. The CDR3 region has the DNA TGTGCCAGCAGTTACTCGGGACTATTGCCGGAGACCCAGTACTTC.

This clonotype was seen a few times. V is TRBV6-5 and J is TRBJ2-2; 7 bases map to TRBD1. This CDR3 comprises 20 residues. The ends lost 4 bases at V and 4 bases at J; junction bases unmatched: 21. Germline CDR1 and CDR2: MNHEY and SVGAGI. CDR3 DNA: TGTGCCAGCAGTTCGTCGTACGCGGCTATCTCCGGGACAGTCACCGGGGAGCTGTTTTTT. This translates into CASSSSYAAISGTVTGELFF.

The chain recombines TRBV19 with TRBJ1-6; D ambiguous. This CDR3 spans 17 amino acids. Germline loops: CDR1 LNHDA, CDR2 SQIVND (reference sequence). Deletions cut 5 bases from V and 2 bases from J, with 16 bases between. The CDR3 spells CASSSRVRSTYNSPLHF. CDR3 sequence (DNA): TGTGCCAGTAGTTCCCGGGTCAGATCGACCTATAATTCACCCCTCCACTTT.

This clonotype was recorded at least ten times. The genes are TRBV6-5 and TRBJ1-5, with no clear D. Germline V CDR1 and CDR2: MNHEY, SVGAGI. This CDR3 has 14 amino acids. With 0 bases removed from V and 7 bases from J, the gap between germline ends came to 10 bases. The CDR3 DNA reads as TGTGCCAGCAGTTACTCGAAGAATGTGCAGCCCCAGCATTTT. Protein sequence: CASSYSKNVQPQHF.

The chain joins TRBV7-3 to TRBJ1-5; no clear D gene. Germline CDR1 and CDR2: SGHTA and FQGTGA. The germline V and J ends were trimmed by 0 bases and 2 bases, with 17 bases remaining between them. This CDR3 is 18 amino acids long. The CDR3 DNA sequence: TGTGCCAGCAGCTTAACCAATGATAGCCGTAGTGGCAATCAGCCCCAGCATTTT. Amino acid sequence: CASSLTNDSRSGNQPQHF.

This clonotype showed up many times. The chain links TRBV2 to TRBJ2-7; maybe TRBD1 (6 bases). This CDR3 comprises 12 residues. Trimming shortened V by 6 bases and J by 4 bases, and 10 bases separated the two germline ends. Germline V gives CDR1 SNHLY, CDR2 FYNNEI. CDR3 sequence reads: CASSKDRYEQYF. CDR3 DNA sequence: TGTGCCAGCAGCAAGGACAGATACGAGCAGTACTTC.

This clonotype was detected ten times or more. This chain links TRBV15 with TRBJ1-5; possibly TRBD1 for D (5 bases). V was clipped by 0 bases and J by 13 bases, with 13 bases between them. Germline-derived CDR1 and CDR2 are LNHNV and YYDKDF (reference sequence). The CDR3 covers 13 residues. CDR3 in amino acids: CATSRDGTAFQHF. The CDR3 bases are TGTGCCACCAGCAGAGATGGGACGGCCTTTCAGCATTTT.

The chain joins TRBV4-1 to TRBJ2-2, with D possibly being TRBD2 (5 bases). CDR1 and CDR2 (germline): MGHRA, YSYEKL. V was pared by 1 base and J by 6 bases, with 12 bases between. This CDR3 has 15 residues. As DNA, the CDR3 is TGCGCCAGCAGCCAAGTGATCGGAGGAGCCGGGGAGCTGTTTTTT. Amino acid sequence: CASSQVIGGAGELFF.

This clonotype was recorded many times. The chain links TRBV27 to TRBJ2-2; the D call may be TRBD1 or TRBD2 (5 bases each). V dropped 2 bases and J dropped 7 bases, with 17 bases sitting between them. Germline V gene lookup returns CDR1 MNHEY and CDR2 SMNVEV (reference sequence). The CDR3 spans 16 residues. This chain's CDR3 is CASSLLAPLQGGELFF. As DNA, the CDR3 is TGTGCCAGCAGTTTACTAGCCCCACTTCAGGGCGGGGAGCTGTTTTTT.

The chain couples TRBV6-5 to TRBJ2-7; TRBD1 is a possible D gene (6 bases). V gave up 2 bases and J gave up 0 bases, with 11 bases separating them. Germline CDR1 and CDR2: MNHEY and SVGAGI. The CDR3 has 15 amino acids. The CDR3 coding sequence is TGTGCCAGCAGTTACACACCGGACAGCTCCTACGAGCAGTACTTC. Residues: CASSYTPDSSYEQYF.

As concerns this clonotype: A much larger clonotype is one base distant, so this may be a read error. The V and J genes are TRBV28 and TRBJ2-4; possible D gene TRBD1, 5 bases. Germline CDR1 is MDHEN and CDR2 is SYDVKM. V shed 8 bases and J shed 15 bases, with 17 bases lying between them. This CDR3 comprises 11 residues. The CDR3 loop is CASSGLGARYF. CDR3 bases: TGTGCCAGCTCCGGGTTAGGGGCGAGGTACTTC.

Comments on this clonotype: Possible read error: a much larger clone is one base away. The J gene is TRBJ2-5, the V gene TRBV11-3; D is undetermined. This CDR3 contains 13 residues. Germline CDR1 is SGHNT and CDR2 is YENEEA. The CDR3 nucleotides are TGTGCCAGCAGCTTGATGGAACGAGAGGCCCAGTACTTC. The encoded protein is CASSLMEREAQYF. The complete variable domain, with remaining parts taken from reference TRBV11-3 and TRBJ2-5, reads EAGVVQSPRYKIIEKKQPVAFWCNPISGHNTLYWYLQNLGQGPELLIRYENEEAVDDSQLPKDRFSAERLKGVDSTLKIQPAELGDSAVYLCASSLMEREAQYFGPGTRLLVL.

This clonotype was observed many times. The chain links TRBV12-3 or TRBV12-4 to TRBJ1-6; tentatively, D is TRBD1 (6 bases). This CDR3 has 15 residues. Trimming pared 5 bases from V and 7 bases from J, leaving 15 bases between. Written as DNA, the CDR3 is TGTGCCAGCAGTACAGCAGGGGAGCGGAATTCACCCCTCCACTTT. It codes for CASSTAGERNSPLHF.

This clonotype has only one observation. The V call is TRBV25-1, the J call TRBJ1-6, with 8 bases aligning to TRBD1. This CDR3 has 15 amino acids. CDR1 and CDR2 from the germline V gene are MGHDK and SYGVNS. V shed 6 bases and J 2 bases; nucleotides not matched to a gene: 3. DNA for the CDR3: TGTGCCAGCAGGGCAGGGGGCACCTATAATTCACCCCTCCACTTT. It specifies CASRAGGTYNSPLHF.

This chain joins TRBV30 and TRBJ2-7, with D possibly being TRBD1 (6 bases). The CDR3 spans 14 residues. Germline CDR1 is GTSNPN and CDR2 is SVGIG (reference sequence). V lost 0 bases, J lost 2 bases, and 11 bases lay in between. CDR3 sequence: CAWSVAQGAYEQYF. CDR3 coding DNA: TGTGCCTGGAGTGTCGCACAGGGTGCCTACGAGCAGTACTTC.

The sample holds many counts of this clonotype. The chain couples TRBV2 to TRBJ1-2; 11 nucleotides line up with TRBD1. V shed 6 bases and J 4 bases; nucleotides not matched to a gene: 4. CDR3 length equals 14 residues. Germline V gene data show CDR1 as SNHLY and CDR2 as FYNNEI. CDR3 sequence (DNA): TGTGCCAGCAGCGGGACAGGGGGTCCCTATGGCTACACCTTC. Translation gives CASSGTGGPYGYTF.